The rows below give T cell receptor beta chains drawn from one sample of a study of T cell responses to AZD1222 COVID-19 vaccine. Libraries were prepared by immunoSEQ multiplex PCR; TCRdb keeps only in-frame clonotypes and omits some of them. The repertoire includes 100,000 to 110,000 clones, 88% of them detected once, and 1.8% sits in the top ten. Source: peripheral blood, taken on day 0 of AZD1222 vaccination. The receptors were sampled from an adult in good health. Each CDR3 is given with its conserved first and last residue. A D gene is named only where the DNA matches it firmly. The listing skips clone size in some rows; elsewhere it reads once, few, many or a size class.

length	D	size	V	J	CDR3	DNA
17	.	.	TRBV7-9	TRBJ2-3	CASSLASGLGAADTQYF	TGTGCCAGCAGCTTAGCGTCGGGCCTTGGAGCGGCCGATACGCAGTATTTT
18	.	.	TRBV19	TRBJ1-4	CASSIDLSLLATNEKLFF	TGTGCCAGTAGTATAGATCTCAGCTTACTTGCAACTAATGAAAAACTGTTTTTT
15	.	.	TRBV27	TRBJ1-5	CASSLLGFGNQPQHF	TGTGCCAGCAGTTTGTTGGGGTTCGGCAATCAGCCCCAGCATTTT
12	.	.	TRBV6-2/TRBV6-3	TRBJ2-7	CASSSEITWQYF	TGTGCCAGCAGTTCCGAAATAACGTGGCAGTACTTC
15	TRBD2	.	TRBV7-9	TRBJ2-7	CASRRPGLAGDEQYF	TGTGCCAGCAGACGCCCGGGACTAGCGGGAGACGAGCAGTACTTC
15	.	.	TRBV19	TRBJ1-1	CASNFGEMAGTEAFF	TGTGCCAGTAATTTCGGTGAGATGGCTGGGACTGAAGCTTTCTTT
14	.	.	TRBV24-1	TRBJ1-5	CATSEGPVVQPQHF	TGTGCCACCAGTGAGGGACCAGTCGTTCAGCCCCAGCATTTT
15	.	.	TRBV7-6	TRBJ1-4	CASSLVEGVTEKLFF	TGTGCCAGCAGCTTAGTTGAGGGAGTGACTGAAAAACTGTTTTTT
12	.	.	TRBV6-2/TRBV6-3	TRBJ1-3	CASSPRAGTIYF	TGTGCCAGCAGCCCCCGGGCGGGCACCATATATTTT
13	.	.	TRBV12-3/TRBV12-4	TRBJ2-2	CASSLTGTGELFF	TGTGCCAGCAGTTTAACAGGGACCGGGGAGCTGTTTTTT
14	.	.	TRBV6-5	TRBJ1-1	CASSYGPSNTEAFF	TGTGCCAGCAGTTACGGACCTTCGAACACTGAAGCTTTCTTT
15	.	.	TRBV3-1/TRBV3-2	TRBJ2-3	CASSQGGTEGDTQYF	TGTGCCAGCAGCCAAGGGGGGACGGAAGGAGATACGCAGTATTTT
12	.	once	TRBV6-2/TRBV6-3	TRBJ2-1	CASSLLVNEQFF	TGTGCCAGCAGTTTATTAGTTAATGAGCAGTTCTTC
14	.	.	TRBV6-5	TRBJ1-6	CASRLGRHNSPLHF	TGTGCCAGCAGGCTGGGGAGACATAATTCACCCCTCCACTTT
14	.	.	TRBV5-1	TRBJ1-4	CASSSSATNEKLFF	TGCGCCAGCAGCTCCAGTGCAACTAATGAAAAACTGTTTTTT
14	TRBD1	.	TRBV6-6	TRBJ2-7	CASSAGQGPNEQYF	TGTGCCAGCAGTGCGGGACAGGGACCTAACGAGCAGTACTTC
14	.	.	TRBV29-1	TRBJ2-1	CSGGPAPTNNEQFF	TGCAGCGGAGGACCCGCACCTACGAACAATGAGCAGTTCTTC
14	.	few	TRBV4-1	TRBJ2-7	CASSQEGRIYEQYF	TGCGCCAGCAGCCAAGAGGGACGGATTTACGAGCAGTACTTC
15	.	.	TRBV18	TRBJ1-6	CASSPVRITNSPLHF	TGTGCCAGCTCACCCGTCCGAATAACCAATTCACCCCTCCACTTT
14	.	once	TRBV7-2	TRBJ1-2	CASSQTVGARGYTF	TGTGCCAGCAGCCAGACCGTGGGGGCGCGAGGCTACACCTTC
12	.	.	TRBV7-8	TRBJ1-5	CASSHPVGPQHF	TGTGCCAGCAGCCATCCCGTTGGGCCCCAGCATTTT
13	.	few	TRBV7-3	TRBJ1-1	CASSLMVNTEAFF	TGTGCCAGCAGCTTAATGGTTAACACTGAAGCTTTCTTT
15	TRBD2	once	TRBV2	TRBJ2-3	CASSESTGRADTQYF	TGTGCCAGCAGTGAGTCTACGGGGAGGGCAGATACGCAGTATTTT
17	.	.	TRBV11-2	TRBJ2-3	CASSLSRVGLGTDTQYF	TGTGCCAGCAGCTTAAGCAGGGTTGGGTTAGGCACAGATACGCAGTATTTT
15	TRBD2	once	TRBV11-2	TRBJ2-2	CASSSKAGAGGELFF	TGTGCCAGCAGCTCAAAAGCGGGAGCGGGCGGGGAGCTGTTTTTT
13	TRBD2	.	TRBV7-9	TRBJ2-5	CASGASGQETQYF	TGTGCCAGCGGAGCTAGCGGGCAAGAGACCCAGTACTTC
16	TRBD1	.	TRBV25-1	TRBJ1-4	CASSKGQGGWSEKLFF	TGTGCCAGCAGTAAGGGACAGGGGGGCTGGAGTGAAAAACTGTTTTTT